The rows below give T cell receptor beta chains drawn from one sample of a study of human T cells and chemical hapten exposure. TCRdb reprocessed the RACE reads with MiXCR, giving one entry per CDR3 protein. The profile shows 150,000 to 200,000 distinct CDR3 sequences, around a quarter of them singletons. Sequenced here: whole blood, sampled in connection with sensitization to the hapten diphenylcyclopropenone (DPC). The receptors shown here come from a woman between 18 and 29 years old with alopecia areata. Some clones in this sample may be carry-over from other donors' samples. The CDR3 runs from the conserved cysteine through the conserved F or W. The D gene is left open where the match is weak. Only some rows state a clone size, as once, few, many or a class for expanded clones.

abundance	d_gene	len	j_gene	v_gene	CDR3aa	CDR3nt
few	NA	13	TRBJ1-1	TRBV10-3	CAISVAESTEAFF	TGTGCCATCAGTGTTGCAGAGAGCACTGAAGCTTTCTTT
few	TRBD2	15	TRBJ2-7	TRBV28	CASRSWRAGAYEQYF	TGTGCCAGCAGGTCCTGGAGAGCGGGAGCCTACGAGCAGTACTTC
NA	TRBD2	16	TRBJ2-1	TRBV28	CASSLFSGSSYNEQFF	TGTGCCAGCAGTTTGTTCAGCGGGAGCTCCTACAATGAGCAGTTCTTC
few	NA	14	TRBJ2-5	TRBV5-1	CASSLTQAQETQYF	TGCGCCAGCAGCTTAACCCAAGCCCAAGAGACCCAGTACTTC
NA	NA	14	TRBJ2-5	TRBV7-2	CASSLGYSGETQYF	TGTGCCAGCAGCTTAGGCTATTCGGGTGAGACCCAGTACTTC
few	TRBD1	15	TRBJ2-2	TRBV11-2	CASSTRDRGSGELFF	TGTGCCAGCAGCACCCGGGACAGGGGTTCCGGGGAGCTGTTTTTT
few	NA	15	TRBJ2-1	TRBV12-3/TRBV12-4	CASSLRTARGNEQFF	TGTGCCAGCAGTTTGAGGACAGCCAGGGGAAATGAGCAGTTCTTC
NA	TRBD1	13	TRBJ2-1	TRBV29-1	CSTDRGVRNEQFF	TGCAGCACGGACAGGGGGGTGCGCAATGAGCAGTTCTTC
NA	NA	15	TRBJ2-7	TRBV12-3/TRBV12-4	CASSLAQVASYEQYF	TGTGCCAGCAGTTTAGCCCAGGTCGCATCCTACGAGCAGTACTTC
NA	NA	17	TRBJ1-2	TRBV7-9	CASSSSQGLFSASGYTF	TGTGCCAGCAGCTCCTCCCAAGGGCTTTTTAGTGCGAGTGGCTACACCTTC
NA	TRBD2	15	TRBJ2-3	TRBV10-2	CASSLKRGGSDTQYF	TGCGCCAGCAGTTTAAAGCGGGGGGGGTCAGATACGCAGTATTTT
few	NA	15	TRBJ1-4	TRBV19	CASRSGERTNEKLFF	TGTGCCAGTAGGAGCGGGGAACGGACTAATGAAAAACTGTTTTTT
NA	NA	16	TRBJ1-5	TRBV7-3	CASSLRGGVDDQPQHF	TGTGCCAGCAGCTTAAGGGGGGGTGTCGATGATCAGCCCCAGCATTTT
NA	NA	12	TRBJ2-7	TRBV7-2	CASSHSSYEQYF	TGTGCCAGCAGCCACAGCTCCTACGAGCAGTACTTC